This is a list of T cell receptor beta chains from one sample in a study of control samples from healthy donors and cancer patients. TCRdb keeps only in-frame clones here, not all; method: immunoSEQ multiplex PCR. The sample records roughly 63,000 clones, about 90% being singletons. The sample taken for sequencing was PBMCs. These receptor sequences come from a man between 60 and 75 years old with colorectal cancer. The CDR3 runs from the conserved cysteine through the conserved F or W. The order of the fields is V gene, J gene, clone size, D gene, CDR3 protein, CDR3 DNA. D genes are given only for firm matches. Some rows have no size entry. The others give once, few or many, or a class for an expanded clone.

V: TRBV6-6
J: TRBJ1-4
size: -
D: -
CDR3: CASSYGGYEKLFF
DNA: TGTGCCAGCAGTTACGGGGGGTATGAAAAACTGTTTTTT

V: TRBV12-5
J: TRBJ1-2
size: -
D: -
CDR3: CASGFTGSGGYTF
DNA: TGTGCTAGTGGTTTCACAGGTTCGGGTGGCTACACCTTC

V: TRBV12-3/TRBV12-4
J: TRBJ1-5
size: -
D: -
CDR3: CASSLLTIQPQHF
DNA: TGTGCCAGCAGTTTATTGACAATTCAGCCCCAGCATTTT

V: TRBV30
J: TRBJ2-7
size: -
D: TRBD1
CDR3: CAWSVPSGGRSYEQYF
DNA: TGTGCCTGGAGTGTTCCATCAGGGGGCCGCTCCTACGAGCAGTACTTC

V: TRBV5-1
J: TRBJ2-7
size: -
D: -
CDR3: CASSLVGGPYEQYF
DNA: TGCGCCAGCAGCTTGGTGGGAGGCCCCTACGAGCAGTACTTC

V: TRBV7-3
J: TRBJ2-3
size: -
D: TRBD2
CDR3: CASSLRGGRTDTQYF
DNA: TGTGCCAGCAGCTTGCGGGGGGGCCGCACAGATACGCAGTATTTT

V: TRBV7-9
J: TRBJ2-2
size: -
D: -
CDR3: CASSLGSLVLLDTGELFF
DNA: TGTGCCAGCAGCTTAGGCAGTCTTGTCTTATTGGACACCGGGGAGCTGTTTTTT

V: TRBV6-1
J: TRBJ2-7
size: once
D: -
CDR3: CASSEVGRPQYF
DNA: TGTGCCAGCAGTGAAGTTGGCAGACCCCAGTACTTC

V: TRBV11-2
J: TRBJ2-5
size: -
D: -
CDR3: CASSFAHTGTETQYF
DNA: TGTGCCAGCAGCTTCGCCCACACAGGGACGGAGACCCAGTACTTC

V: TRBV10-1
J: TRBJ2-5
size: -
D: TRBD1
CDR3: CASSPGTGSETQYF
DNA: TGCGCCAGCAGTCCCGGGACAGGGTCGGAGACCCAGTACTTC

V: TRBV7-9
J: TRBJ1-2
size: -
D: -
CDR3: CASSHTGTPGPGYTF
DNA: TGTGCCAGCAGCCATACCGGGACTCCGGGGCCAGGCTACACCTTC

V: TRBV28
J: TRBJ2-3
size: -
D: -
CDR3: CASTDPSGTADTDTQYF
DNA: TGTGCCAGCACAGACCCTTCAGGAACAGCGGACACAGATACGCAGTATTTT

V: TRBV28
J: TRBJ1-2
size: -
D: -
CDR3: CASSPPVFYGYTF
DNA: TGTGCCAGCAGCCCCCCCGTTTTCTATGGCTACACCTTC

V: TRBV2
J: TRBJ1-2
size: once
D: -
CDR3: CASSEARSGPNPGYTF
DNA: TGTGCCAGCAGTGAAGCGCGGTCAGGGCCCAATCCAGGCTACACCTTC

V: TRBV7-2
J: TRBJ1-2
size: few
D: TRBD1
CDR3: CASSPDVQGSYGYTF
DNA: TGTGCCAGCAGCCCCGATGTACAGGGGTCCTATGGCTACACCTTC

V: TRBV7-9
J: TRBJ2-7
size: -
D: TRBD1
CDR3: CASTHLGTEISEQYF
DNA: TGTGCCAGCACCCACCTTGGGACAGAGATCTCCGAGCAGTACTTC

V: TRBV14
J: TRBJ1-1
size: -
D: -
CDR3: CASSQLGGEGRAFF
DNA: TGTGCCAGCAGCCAATTGGGGGGCGAGGGGAGAGCTTTCTTT

V: TRBV7-3
J: TRBJ2-3
size: -
D: TRBD2
CDR3: CASSPGPRSGLAGGTTDTQYF
DNA: TGTGCCAGCAGCCCCGGACCCCGGTCGGGACTAGCGGGGGGAACGACAGATACGCAGTATTTT

V: TRBV7-9
J: TRBJ2-3
size: -
D: -
CDR3: CASSLGAARIATDTQYF
DNA: TGTGCCAGCAGCTTAGGCGCAGCCCGGATCGCAACAGATACGCAGTATTTT

V: TRBV2
J: TRBJ2-7
size: -
D: TRBD1
CDR3: CASSLIQGWEQYF
DNA: TGTGCCAGCAGTTTGATACAGGGGTGGGAGCAGTACTTC

V: TRBV30
J: TRBJ2-5
size: -
D: -
CDR3: CAWSVETQYF
DNA: TGTGCCTGGAGTGTAGAGACCCAGTACTTC

V: TRBV6-5
J: TRBJ2-1
size: -
D: TRBD1
CDR3: CASSYGQVTYNEQFF
DNA: TGTGCCAGCAGTTACGGACAGGTAACCTACAATGAGCAGTTCTTC

V: TRBV28
J: TRBJ2-7
size: -
D: TRBD1
CDR3: CASSWTGDGEQYF
DNA: TGTGCCAGCAGTTGGACAGGGGATGGAGAGCAGTACTTC

V: TRBV7-3
J: TRBJ1-2
size: -
D: -
CDR3: CASSLRGLNHGYTF
DNA: TGTGCCAGCAGCCTCAGGGGCCTAAATCATGGCTACACCTTC

V: TRBV10-2
J: TRBJ1-3
size: -
D: TRBD1
CDR3: CASSEQGGGGNTIYF
DNA: TGCGCCAGCAGTGAACAGGGGGGTGGTGGAAACACCATATATTTT

V: TRBV7-2
J: TRBJ2-7
size: once
D: -
CDR3: CASGSGFYEQYF
DNA: TGTGCCAGCGGGTCGGGGTTCTACGAGCAGTACTTC

V: TRBV4-2
J: TRBJ2-3
size: -
D: TRBD2
CDR3: CASSQGKAGGSDTQYF
DNA: TGTGCCAGCAGCCAAGGGAAAGCGGGGGGTTCCGATACGCAGTATTTT

V: TRBV30
J: TRBJ2-2
size: -
D: -
CDR3: CAWSVGGTNTGELFF
DNA: TGTGCCTGGAGTGTAGGAGGGACTAACACCGGGGAGCTGTTTTTT

V: TRBV21-1
J: TRBJ2-3
size: -
D: -
CDR3: CASSITSGSSTDTQYF
DNA: TGTGCCAGCAGCATTACTAGCGGGAGTAGCACAGATACGCAGTATTTT

V: TRBV3-1/TRBV3-2
J: TRBJ2-4
size: -
D: TRBD1
CDR3: CASTGTGKNIQYF
DNA: TGTGCCAGCACCGGGACAGGCAAAAACATTCAGTACTTC

V: TRBV6-1
J: TRBJ2-7
size: -
D: -
CDR3: CASSDGRLVYEQYF
DNA: TGTGCCAGCAGTGATGGGAGGTTAGTGTACGAGCAGTACTTC

V: TRBV4-1
J: TRBJ1-4
size: -
D: -
CDR3: CASSQEPNIGVGEKLFF
DNA: TGCGCCAGCAGCCAAGAACCTAACATCGGGGTGGGTGAAAAACTGTTTTTT

V: TRBV21-1
J: TRBJ1-2
size: -
D: -
CDR3: CASSAPWDRGHYGYTF
DNA: TGTGCCAGCAGCGCCCCCTGGGACAGGGGGCACTATGGCTACACCTTC

V: TRBV5-6
J: TRBJ1-1
size: once
D: -
CDR3: CASSLWWRGTNTEAFF
DNA: TGTGCCAGCAGCTTATGGTGGAGGGGGACGAACACTGAAGCTTTCTTT